Listed here is a single T cell receptor (beta chain). The sample is drawn from a study of blood T cell repertoires in COVID-19. The data were produced by immunoSEQ multiplex PCR, yet TCRdb's version contains in-frame clones alone and is incomplete. Of some 120,000 clones listed, around 80% are singletons. This clonotype was obtained from a human donor in a cohort sampled during active COVID-19. Sequenced sample: peripheral blood.

CDR3 DNA: TGTGCCAGCAGTTTAGCAGGCCCGTACTATGGCTACACCTTC. Its translation is CASSLAGPYYGYTF. The chain carries TRBV28 and TRBJ1-2; D not certain. Trimming shortened V by 2 bases and J by 3 bases, and 10 bases separated the two germline ends. Germline CDR1 and CDR2: MDHEN and SYDVKM. This CDR3 region has 14 residues.